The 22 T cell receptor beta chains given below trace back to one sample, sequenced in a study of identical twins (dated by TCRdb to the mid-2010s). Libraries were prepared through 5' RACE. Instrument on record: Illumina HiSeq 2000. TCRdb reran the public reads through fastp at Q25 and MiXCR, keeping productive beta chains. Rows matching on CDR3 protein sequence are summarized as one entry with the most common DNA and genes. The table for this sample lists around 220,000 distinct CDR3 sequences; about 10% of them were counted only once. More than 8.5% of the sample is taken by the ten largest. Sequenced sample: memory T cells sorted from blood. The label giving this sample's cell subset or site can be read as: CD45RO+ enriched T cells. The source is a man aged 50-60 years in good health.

The CDR3 region has the DNA TGCGCCAGCAGCCTAGGGACAGGGGTTGAAAAACTGTTTTTT. Its translation: CASSLGTGVEKLFF. The chain couples TRBV4-3 to TRBJ1-4; TRBD1 agrees at 10 bases. CDR1 LGHNA and CDR2 YSLEER come from the germline V gene. The V segment lost 4 bases and the J segment 7 bases; nucleotides outside the gene matches: 3. The CDR3 covers 14 residues.

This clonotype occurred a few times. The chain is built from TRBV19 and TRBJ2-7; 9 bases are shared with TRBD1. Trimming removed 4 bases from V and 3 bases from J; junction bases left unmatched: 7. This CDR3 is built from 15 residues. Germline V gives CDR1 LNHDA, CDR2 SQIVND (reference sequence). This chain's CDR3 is CASSSTGGEGYEQYF. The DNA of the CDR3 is TGTGCCAGTAGTAGCACAGGGGGCGAAGGCTACGAGCAGTACTTC.

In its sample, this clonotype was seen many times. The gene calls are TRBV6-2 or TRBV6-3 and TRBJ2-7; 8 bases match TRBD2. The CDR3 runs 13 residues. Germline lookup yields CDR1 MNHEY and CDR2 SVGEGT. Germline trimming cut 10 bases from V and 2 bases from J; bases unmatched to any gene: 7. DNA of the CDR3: TGTGCCACAGCGGGAGTTGGGACCTACGAGCAGTACTTC. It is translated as CATAGVGTYEQYF.

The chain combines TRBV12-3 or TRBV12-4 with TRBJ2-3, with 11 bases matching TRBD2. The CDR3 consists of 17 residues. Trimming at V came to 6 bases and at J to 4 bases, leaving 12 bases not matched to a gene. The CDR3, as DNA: TGTGCCAGCAGCACCTACACTAGCGGGAGTTCCGCAGATACGCAGTATTTT. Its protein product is CASSTYTSGSSADTQYF.

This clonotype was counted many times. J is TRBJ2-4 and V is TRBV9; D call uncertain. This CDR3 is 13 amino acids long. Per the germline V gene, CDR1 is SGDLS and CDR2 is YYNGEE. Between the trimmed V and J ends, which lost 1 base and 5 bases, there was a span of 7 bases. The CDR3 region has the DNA TGTGCCAGCAGCGTAAGCCTCGAAAACATTCAGTACTTC. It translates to CASSVSLENIQYF.

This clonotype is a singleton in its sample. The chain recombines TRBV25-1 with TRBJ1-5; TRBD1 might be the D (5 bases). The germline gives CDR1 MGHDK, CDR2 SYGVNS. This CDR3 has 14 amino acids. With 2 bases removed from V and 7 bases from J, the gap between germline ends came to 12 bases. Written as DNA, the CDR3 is TGTGCCAGCAGTGAACAGGGTTATGGACAGCCCCAGCATTTT. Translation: CASSEQGYGQPQHF.

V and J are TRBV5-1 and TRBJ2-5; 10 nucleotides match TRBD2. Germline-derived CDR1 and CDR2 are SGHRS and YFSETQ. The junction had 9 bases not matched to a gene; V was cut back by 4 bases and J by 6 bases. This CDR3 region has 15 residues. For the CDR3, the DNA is TGCGCCAGCAGCCCATCGCCTAGCGGGGGTCAGACCCAGTACTTC. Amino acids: CASSPSPSGGQTQYF.

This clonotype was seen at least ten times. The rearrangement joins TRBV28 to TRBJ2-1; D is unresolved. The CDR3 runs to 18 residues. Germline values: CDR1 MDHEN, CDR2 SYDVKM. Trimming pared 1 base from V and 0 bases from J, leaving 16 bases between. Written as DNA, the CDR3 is TGTGCCAGCAGTTTATCCCCCTTCCTTGGTAGCTCCTACAATGAGCAGTTCTTC. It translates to CASSLSPFLGSSYNEQFF.

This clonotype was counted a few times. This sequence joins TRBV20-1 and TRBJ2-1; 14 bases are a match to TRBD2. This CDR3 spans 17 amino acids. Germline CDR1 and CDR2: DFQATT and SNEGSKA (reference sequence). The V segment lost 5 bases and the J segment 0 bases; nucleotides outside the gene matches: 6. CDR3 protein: CSAWRLAGGSSYNEQFF. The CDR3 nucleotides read TGCAGTGCTTGGAGACTAGCGGGAGGGAGCTCCTACAATGAGCAGTTCTTC.

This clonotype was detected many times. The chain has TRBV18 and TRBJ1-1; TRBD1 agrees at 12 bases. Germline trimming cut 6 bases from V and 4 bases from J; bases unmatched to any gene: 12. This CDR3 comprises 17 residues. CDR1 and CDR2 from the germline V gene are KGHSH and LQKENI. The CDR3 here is CASSSGTGGLMGTEAFF. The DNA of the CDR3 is TGTGCCAGCTCGTCCGGGACAGGGGGCTTAATGGGCACTGAAGCTTTCTTT.

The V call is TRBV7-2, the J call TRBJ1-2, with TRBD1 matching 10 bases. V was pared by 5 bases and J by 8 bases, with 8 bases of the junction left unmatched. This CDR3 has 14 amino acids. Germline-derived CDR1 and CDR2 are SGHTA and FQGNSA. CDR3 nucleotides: TGTGCCAGCAGCACCTGGACAGGGGGAGAGGGCTACACCTTC. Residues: CASSTWTGGEGYTF.

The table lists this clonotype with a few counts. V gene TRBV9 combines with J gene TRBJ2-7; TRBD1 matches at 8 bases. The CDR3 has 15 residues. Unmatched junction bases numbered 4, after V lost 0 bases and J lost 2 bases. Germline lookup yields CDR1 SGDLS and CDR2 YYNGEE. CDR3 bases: TGTGCCAGCAGCGTAGACGCAGGGGGCACCTACGAGCAGTACTTC. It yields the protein CASSVDAGGTYEQYF. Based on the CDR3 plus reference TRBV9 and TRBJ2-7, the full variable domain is DSGVTQTPKHLITATGQRVTLRCSPRSGDLSVYWYQQSLDQGLQFLIQYYNGEERAKGNILERFSAQQFPDLHSELNLSSLELGDSALYFCASSVDAGGTYEQYFGPGTRLTVT.

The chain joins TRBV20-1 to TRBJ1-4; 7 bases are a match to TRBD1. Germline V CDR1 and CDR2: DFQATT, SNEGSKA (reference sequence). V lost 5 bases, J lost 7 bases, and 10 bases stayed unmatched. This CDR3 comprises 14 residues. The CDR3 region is CSARGQVFSEKLFF. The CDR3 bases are TGCAGTGCTCGCGGACAGGTCTTTAGTGAAAAACTGTTTTTT.

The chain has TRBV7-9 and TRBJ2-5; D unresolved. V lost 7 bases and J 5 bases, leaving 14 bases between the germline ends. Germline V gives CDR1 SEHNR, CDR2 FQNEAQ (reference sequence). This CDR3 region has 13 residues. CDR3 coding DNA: TGTGCCAGCACCGCCCGGGTGCTGGAGACCCAGTACTTC. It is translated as CASTARVLETQYF. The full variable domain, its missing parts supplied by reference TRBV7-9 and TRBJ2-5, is DTGVSQNPRHKITKRGQNVTFRCDPISEHNRLYWYRQTLGQGPEFLTYFQNEAQLEKSRLLSDRFSAERPKGSFSTLEIQRTEQGDSAMYLCASTARVLETQYFGPGTRLLVL.

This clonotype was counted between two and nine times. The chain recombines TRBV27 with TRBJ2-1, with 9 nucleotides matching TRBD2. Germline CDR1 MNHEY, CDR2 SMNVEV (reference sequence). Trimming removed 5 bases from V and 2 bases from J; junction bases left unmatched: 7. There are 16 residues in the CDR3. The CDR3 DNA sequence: TGTGCCAGCAGTAGACAGGGCGGGGGGGCCTACAATGAGCAGTTCTTC. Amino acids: CASSRQGGGAYNEQFF.

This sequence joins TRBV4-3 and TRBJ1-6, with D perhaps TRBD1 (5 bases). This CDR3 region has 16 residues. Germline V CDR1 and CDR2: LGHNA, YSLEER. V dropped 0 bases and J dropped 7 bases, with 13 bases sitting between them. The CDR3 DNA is TGCGCCAGCAGCCAAGATCGGGGTAGGGGAAATTCACCCCTCCACTTT. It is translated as CASSQDRGRGNSPLHF.

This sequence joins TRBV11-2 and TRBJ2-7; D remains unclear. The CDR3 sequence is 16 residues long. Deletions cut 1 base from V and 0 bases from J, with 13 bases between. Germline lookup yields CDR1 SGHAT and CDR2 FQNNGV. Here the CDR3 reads CASSLAFGQGSYEQYF. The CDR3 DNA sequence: TGTGCCAGCAGCTTAGCTTTTGGGCAAGGCTCCTACGAGCAGTACTTC.

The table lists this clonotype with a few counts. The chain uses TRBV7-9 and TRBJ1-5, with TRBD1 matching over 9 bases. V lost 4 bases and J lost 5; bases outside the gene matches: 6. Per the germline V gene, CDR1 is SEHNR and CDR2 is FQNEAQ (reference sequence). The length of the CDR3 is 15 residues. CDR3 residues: CASSSGTGPHQPQHF. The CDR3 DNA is TGTGCCAGCAGCTCCGGGACAGGGCCCCATCAGCCCCAGCATTTT.

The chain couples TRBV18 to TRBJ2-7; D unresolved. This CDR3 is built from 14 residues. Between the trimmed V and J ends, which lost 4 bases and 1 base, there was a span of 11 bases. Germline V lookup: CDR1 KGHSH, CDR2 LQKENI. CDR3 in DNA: TGTGCCAGCTCACTCCGACTGACGTCCTACGAGCAGTACTTC. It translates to CASSLRLTSYEQYF.

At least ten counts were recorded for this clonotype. The CDR3 DNA reads TGCAGTGCGAAGCAGGGGGATAATTCACCCCTCCACTTT. Residues: CSAKQGDNSPLHF. The gene calls are TRBV20-1 and TRBJ1-6; TRBD1 matches 7 bases. Germline CDR1 DFQATT, CDR2 SNEGSKA (reference sequence). The CDR3 runs 13 residues. J lost 5 bases, V lost 6 bases, and 4 bases had no gene match.

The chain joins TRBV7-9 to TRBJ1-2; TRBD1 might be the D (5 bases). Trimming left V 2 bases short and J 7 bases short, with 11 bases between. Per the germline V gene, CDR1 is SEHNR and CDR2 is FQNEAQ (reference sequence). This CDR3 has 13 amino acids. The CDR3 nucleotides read TGTGCCAGCAGCTTATCGGGGGATGTTGGCTACACCTTC. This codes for CASSLSGDVGYTF.

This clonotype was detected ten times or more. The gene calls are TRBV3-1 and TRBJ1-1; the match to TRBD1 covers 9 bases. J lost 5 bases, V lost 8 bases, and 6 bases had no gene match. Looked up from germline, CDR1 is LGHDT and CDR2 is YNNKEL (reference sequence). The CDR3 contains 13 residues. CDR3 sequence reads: CASAGTGRTEAFF. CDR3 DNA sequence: TGTGCCAGCGCGGGGACAGGGCGAACTGAAGCTTTCTTT.